These 27 T cell receptor beta chains share one sample of origin, sequenced in a study of human T cells and chemical hapten exposure. TCRdb processed the RACE reads anew with MiXCR; each CDR3 protein has one entry. The sample consists of over 300,000 distinct CDR3 sequences, 5% to 6.5% of them appearing once. Time point denoted: pre-sensitization, week 0. Treatment meaning: therapeutic diphenylcyclopropenone sensitization with weekly scalp DPC. The specimen comprised whole blood, sampled in connection with sensitization to the hapten diphenylcyclopropenone (DPC). These receptors were taken from a woman between 45 and 65 years old with alopecia areata. Some clones in this sample may be carry-over from other donors' samples.

This clonotype was seen ten or more times. V and J are TRBV5-1 and TRBJ2-2; 8 positions match TRBD1. This CDR3 has 17 residues. Germline values: CDR1 SGHRS, CDR2 YFSETQ. V was clipped by 4 bases and J by 0 bases; unmatched bases: 8. The CDR3 DNA sequence: TGCGCCAGCAGCCTTTGGACAGGGACATCGAACACCGGGGAGCTGTTTTTT. Translation gives CASSLWTGTSNTGELFF.

In this sample, this clonotype turned up a few times. V and J are TRBV9 and TRBJ1-5; 7 bases agree with TRBD1. The CDR3 runs to 15 residues. The germline V gene has CDR1 SGDLS and CDR2 YYNGEE. J was trimmed by 7 bases and V by 4 bases; bases with no gene match: 11. DNA of the CDR3: TGTGCCAGCAGCCCCACAGGGGTAGGGTGGCAGCCCCAGCATTTT. Translated: CASSPTGVGWQPQHF.

There are many counts of this clonotype. The chain carries TRBV10-3 and TRBJ2-7; a weak D match, TRBD1 (5 bases). The V end was cut by 3 bases, the J end by 4 bases, with 10 bases between. This CDR3 region has 13 residues. CDR1 is ENHRY, CDR2 SYGVKD, per germline. CDR3 in DNA: TGTGCCATCAGTGATGCACAGGTTTACGAGCAGTACTTC. Residues: CAISDAQVYEQYF.

This clonotype was found many times. This chain connects TRBV20-1 to TRBJ1-2; TRBD1 agrees at 9 bases. The CDR3 is 14 residues long. J was trimmed by 2 bases and V by 4 bases; bases with no gene match: 5. CDR1 and CDR2 from the germline V gene are DFQATT and SNEGSKA (reference sequence). The CDR3 reads CSAITGGGNYGYTF. CDR3 DNA sequence: TGCAGTGCTATAACAGGGGGCGGGAACTATGGCTACACCTTC.

The V and J genes are TRBV29-1 and TRBJ1-1, with 7 bases lining up with TRBD1. The CDR3 sequence is 15 residues long. The germline V gene has CDR1 SQVTM and CDR2 ANQGSEA. With V trimmed by 3 bases and J by 6 bases, 13 bases remained unmatched. CDR3 bases: TGCAGCGTTGATCACAGGGGAAGCCAGGACGCTGAAGCTTTCTTT. Amino acid sequence: CSVDHRGSQDAEAFF.

This clonotype came up many times. This CDR3 reads CSAEGSINQPQHF. The CDR3 DNA sequence: TGCAGTGCTGAGGGGAGCATAAATCAGCCCCAGCATTTT. The rearrangement joins TRBV20-1 to TRBJ1-5; D is perhaps TRBD1 (5 bases). Trimming took off 5 bases at V and 4 bases at J, with 12 bases between the two ends. This CDR3 has 13 amino acids. CDR1 and CDR2 (germline): DFQATT, SNEGSKA (reference sequence).

This clonotype was recorded many times. The V call is TRBV11-2, the J call TRBJ2-1; 10 bases map to TRBD2. This CDR3 is 22 amino acids long. The V gene's germline CDR1 is SGHAT and CDR2 FQNNGV. V gave up 2 bases and J gave up 2 bases; unmatched junction bases: 21. CDR3 DNA: TGTGCCAGCAGCTTAAATCTAAATCATGCTAGCGGGGGTAGAATTCCCTACAATGAGCAGTTCTTC. Amino acids: CASSLNLNHASGGRIPYNEQFF.

The sample holds a few counts of this clonotype. The genes are TRBV2 and TRBJ2-4; D perhaps matches TRBD2 (7 bases). The V gene lost 3 bases and the J gene lost 3 bases, with 15 bases spanning the gap. CDR1 SNHLY and CDR2 FYNNEI come from the germline V gene. The CDR3 sequence is 16 residues long. The CDR3 is CASSEWGGRGKNIQYF. CDR3 sequence (DNA): TGTGCCAGCAGTGAGTGGGGGGGGCGCGGCAAAAACATTCAGTACTTC. Looking up the rest from reference TRBV2 and TRBJ2-4 gives the full variable domain: EPEVTQTPSHQVTQMGQEVILRCVPISNHLYFYWYRQILGQKVEFLVSFYNNEISEKSEIFDDQFSVERPDGSNFTLKIRSTKLEDSAMYFCASSEWGGRGKNIQYFGAGTRLSVL.

The V call is TRBV12-3 or TRBV12-4, the J call TRBJ1-4; D might be TRBD1 (6 bases). The CDR3 contains 14 residues. Trimming shortened V by 5 bases and J by 6 bases, and 13 bases separated the two germline ends. CDR3 in amino acids: CASSLTGSDEKLFF. CDR3 DNA sequence: TGTGCCAGCAGTCTCACAGGGTCTGATGAAAAACTGTTTTTT.

The table lists this clonotype with a few counts. The genes are TRBV15 and TRBJ1-2; 8 bases agree with TRBD1. The germline gives CDR1 LNHNV, CDR2 YYDKDF (reference sequence). With 6 bases clipped from V and 8 bases from J, the junction kept 8 bases outside the gene matches. This CDR3 is 13 amino acids long. CDR3 DNA sequence: TGTGCCACCAGGAGGGACAGGTCGGGGGGCTACACCTTC. The encoded protein is CATRRDRSGGYTF.

With respect to this clonotype: A much larger clone lies a single base off, so this may be a read error. The chain couples TRBV7-8 to TRBJ2-2, with D maybe TRBD2 (6 bases). The CDR3 is made up of 16 amino acids. Germline CDR1 SGHVS, CDR2 FQNEAQ. CDR3 region: CASSSGEIGAHGVLFF. The CDR3 nucleotides are TGTGCCAGCAGCTCGGGGGAGATAGGGGCCCACGGGGTGCTGTTTTTT.

In its sample, this clonotype was seen many times. The chain uses TRBV10-3 and TRBJ2-1; 9 bases are a match to TRBD2. Germline V gene sequence: CDR1 ENHRY, CDR2 SYGVKD. V shed 6 bases and J 8 bases; nucleotides not matched to a gene: 8. The CDR3 is made up of 14 amino acids. CDR3 nucleotides: TGTGCCATCAGGGACTTAGCGGGAGTAGATGAGCAGTTCTTC. Translating gives CAIRDLAGVDEQFF.

This clonotype was picked up a small number of times. This rearrangement joins TRBV6-5 to TRBJ1-5, with D uncertain. The CDR3 has 14 residues. CDR1 and CDR2 from the germline V gene are MNHEY and SVGAGI. The V end lost 3 bases, the J end lost 5 bases, and 11 bases lay between the germline ends. CDR3 amino acids: CASSYSGSHQPQHF. DNA of the CDR3: TGTGCCAGCAGTTATTCCGGGTCCCATCAGCCCCAGCATTTT.

This clonotype has only a few counts. V and J are TRBV7-2 and TRBJ2-1; TRBD2 is a possible D gene (6 bases). Germline loops: CDR1 SGHTA, CDR2 FQGNSA. V shed 5 bases and J shed 12 bases, with 17 bases lying between them. The CDR3 sequence is 13 residues long. CDR3 in amino acids: CASSARLDRSQFF. CDR3 nucleotide sequence: TGTGCCAGCAGCGCCCGACTAGACCGATCGCAGTTCTTC.

This clonotype was recorded a few times. The CDR3: CASRPSSGSGRSHEAFF. CDR3 coding DNA: TGTGCCAGCAGACCTTCTAGTGGTTCCGGCCGGTCCCATGAAGCTTTCTTT. J is TRBJ1-1 and V is TRBV28, with D unresolved. Germline V lookup: CDR1 MDHEN, CDR2 SYDVKM. This CDR3 is 17 amino acids long. V gave up 6 bases and J gave up 7 bases, with 27 bases separating them.

This clonotype occurred many times. The J gene is TRBJ2-7, the V gene TRBV6-6, with D possibly being TRBD2 (5 bases). Germline assignment: CDR1 MNHNY and CDR2 SVGAGI (reference sequence). This CDR3 spans 17 amino acids. Trimming removed 2 bases at V and 1 base at J, with 18 bases between. The CDR3 nucleotides read TGTGCCAGCAGTTACCTCTCGGGGATGGGAAGTTCCTACGAGCAGTACTTC. Protein product: CASSYLSGMGSSYEQYF.

This clonotype was seen at least ten times. The rearrangement links TRBV29-1 to TRBJ1-5; tentatively, D is TRBD1 (6 bases). V dropped 4 bases and J dropped 4 bases, with 17 bases sitting between them. CDR3 length: 15 amino acids. CDR1 and CDR2 from the germline V gene are SQVTM and ANQGSEA. The CDR3 region has the DNA TGCAGCGTTGTTACCGGGGCCCAGGGGAATCAGCCCCAGCATTTT. It is translated as CSVVTGAQGNQPQHF.

This clonotype was picked up many times. This chain joins TRBV5-6 and TRBJ1-2; D possibly corresponds to TRBD1 (6 bases). The CDR3 has 13 amino acids. Germline-derived CDR1 and CDR2 are SGHDT and YYEEEE. Trimming took 3 bases from V and 4 from J, leaving 10 bases between them. CDR3 residues: CASSSGQTYGYTF. CDR3 bases: TGTGCCAGCAGCTCAGGACAGACCTATGGCTACACCTTC.

This clonotype was picked up many times. The V gene is TRBV2, the J gene TRBJ2-3; TRBD2 aligns across 10 bases. The CDR3 spans 17 residues. Trimming cost V 5 bases and J 1 base; bases outside gene matches: 9. Looked up from germline, CDR1 is SNHLY and CDR2 is FYNNEI. This CDR3 is CASSQMLAGGRTDTQYF. The CDR3 coding sequence is TGTGCCAGCAGTCAAATGTTAGCGGGAGGCCGCACAGATACGCAGTATTTT.

The chain couples TRBV10-3 to TRBJ2-7; D not resolved. This CDR3 comprises 14 residues. Germline V gene lookup returns CDR1 ENHRY and CDR2 SYGVKD. V lost 3 bases and J 1 base, leaving 10 bases between the germline ends. The CDR3 here is CAISDAAMSYEQYF. In DNA form, the CDR3 reads TGTGCCATCAGTGATGCAGCAATGTCCTACGAGCAGTACTTC.

The chain is built from TRBV29-1 and TRBJ2-1; D is ambiguous. The CDR3 runs to 11 residues. Germline V gives CDR1 SQVTM, CDR2 ANQGSEA. V was shortened by 3 bases and J by 5 bases, with 5 bases between the two germline ends. CDR3 protein: CSVEMDNEQFF. CDR3 coding DNA: TGCAGCGTTGAGATGGACAATGAGCAGTTCTTC.

Ten or more counts support this clonotype. V usage is TRBV27 and J usage is TRBJ2-3, with TRBD2 identical over 7 bases. Trimming took 8 bases from V and 3 from J; bases not matched to a gene: 14. The CDR3 runs to 16 residues. Germline values: CDR1 MNHEY, CDR2 SMNVEV (reference sequence). The CDR3 coding sequence is TGTGCCAGCCCGCGCGCCACGGGACTATCGACAGATACGCAGTATTTT. It codes for CASPRATGLSTDTQYF.

In this sample, this clonotype turned up a few times. The V and J genes are TRBV12-3 or TRBV12-4 and TRBJ1-1, with 8 bases matching TRBD1. The length of the CDR3 is 13 residues. V lost 6 bases and J lost 9; bases outside the gene matches: 9. Here the CDR3 reads CASRGTGGPKAFF. Written as DNA, the CDR3 is TGTGCCAGCAGGGGGACAGGCGGTCCGAAAGCTTTCTTT.

The table lists this clonotype with many counts. The chain is built from TRBV4-1 and TRBJ2-7, with 9 nucleotides matching TRBD1. From germline, CDR1 is MGHRA and CDR2 YSYEKL. This CDR3 spans 15 amino acids. J was trimmed by 2 bases and V by 2 bases; bases with no gene match: 4. The chain's CDR3 is CASSQRDRAPYEQYF. As DNA, the CDR3 is TGCGCCAGCAGCCAACGGGACAGGGCGCCCTACGAGCAGTACTTC.

At least ten counts were recorded for this clonotype. The chain links TRBV6-1 to TRBJ2-5; TRBD2 matches 7 bases. Germline CDR1 reads MNHNS; CDR2 reads SASEGT. V lost 7 bases, J lost 2 bases, and 10 bases stayed unmatched. CDR3 length: 15 residues. DNA of the CDR3: TGTGCCAGCAAATCATCAGCGGGGAATCAAGAGACCCAGTACTTC. Encoded protein: CASKSSAGNQETQYF.

The rearrangement uses TRBV6-5 and TRBJ1-6; D perhaps matches TRBD1 (5 bases). There are 13 residues in the CDR3. Looked up from germline, CDR1 is MNHEY and CDR2 is SVGAGI. V shed 4 bases and J shed 9 bases, with 10 bases lying between them. Here the CDR3 reads CASSSGGGSPLHF. The CDR3 bases are TGTGCCAGCAGTTCCGGGGGGGGTTCACCCCTCCACTTT.

This clonotype was seen many times. The rearrangement links TRBV2 to TRBJ2-7, with no clear D. Trimming took off 4 bases at V and 0 bases at J, with 7 bases between the two ends. This CDR3 spans 13 amino acids. Germline CDR1 reads SNHLY; CDR2 reads FYNNEI. The CDR3 sequence: CASSVISSYEQYF. The CDR3 DNA reads as TGTGCCAGCAGTGTCATATCCTCCTACGAGCAGTACTTC.